These 20 T cell receptor beta chains came from one sample sequenced in a study of CD8+CD57+ T cells in acquired aplastic anemia. Patients picked for sequencing had shown CD8+CD57+ cell expansion detected by flow cytometry. It was genomic DNA that served as the template for profiling TCR beta VDJ and CDR3. TCRdb passed the reads through MiXCR, listing each CDR3 protein once. The profile covers 110,000 or so distinct CDR3 sequences, with over 55% appearing a single time and about 29% taken by the ten largest. Source material: sorted CD4+, CD8+, or CD8+CD57+ T cells (not recorded which) from PBMCs. All receptors derive from a human donor with aplastic anemia.

The chain combines TRBV12-3 or TRBV12-4 with TRBJ2-7; no clear D gene. This CDR3 comprises 14 residues. V lost 3 bases and J 0 bases, leaving 9 bases between the germline ends. In DNA form, the CDR3 reads TGTGCCAGCAGTTTCGGCCGGAGCTCCTACGAGCAGTACTTC. Encoded protein: CASSFGRSSYEQYF.

This clonotype was detected ten times or more. This sequence joins TRBV15 and TRBJ2-1; 16 bases align to TRBD2. The CDR3 loop spans 20 amino acids. V lost 4 bases to trimming and J lost 2 bases; unmatched junction nucleotides: 11. The germline V gene has CDR1 LNHNV and CDR2 YYDKDF (reference sequence). The CDR3 DNA reads TGTGCCACCAGCAACGAGGGACTAGCGGGAGGGCTCGGTACCTACAATGAGCAGTTCTTC. This codes for CATSNEGLAGGLGTYNEQFF.

This clonotype was counted a few times. Just one base apart from a much larger clone, this may be a read error. No conserved phenylalanine or tryptophan is present at the end of the CDR3, so a read error is the likely explanation. The chain links TRBV5-1 to TRBJ1-1, with 8 positions matching TRBD1. V dropped 3 bases and J dropped 7; count of bases not matched to a gene: 2. Germline V gene sequence: CDR1 SGHRS, CDR2 YFSETQ. The CDR3 is 12 amino acids. The CDR3 spells CASSYTGGEAFL. The CDR3 DNA reads as TGCGCCAGCAGCTACACAGGGGGTGAAGCTTTCTTG.

The chain recombines TRBV15 with TRBJ1-1; 10 bases are a match to TRBD1. V lost 8 bases and J lost 6; bases outside the gene matches: 12. Germline V gene data show CDR1 as LNHNV and CDR2 as YYDKDF (reference sequence). CDR3 size: 15 residues. This CDR3 is CATGSTRTGGAEAFF. CDR3 sequence (DNA): TGTGCCACCGGATCCACGCGGACAGGGGGGGCTGAAGCTTTCTTT.

The table lists this clonotype with a few counts. The V gene is TRBV2, the J gene TRBJ1-2, with a weak D call TRBD1 (5 bases). CDR1 is SNHLY, CDR2 FYNNEI, per germline. V shed 8 bases and J shed 5 bases, with 6 bases lying between them. The CDR3 has 10 residues. CDR3 sequence reads: CASGTYGYTF. The CDR3 region has the DNA TGTGCCAGCGGGACTTATGGCTACACCTTC. Combining the CDR3 with reference TRBV2 and TRBJ1-2 gives the whole variable domain EPEVTQTPSHQVTQMGQEVILRCVPISNHLYFYWYRQILGQKVEFLVSFYNNEISEKSEIFDDQFSVERPDGSNFTLKIRSTKLEDSAMYFCASGTYGYTFGSGTRLTVV.

This chain links TRBV24-1 with TRBJ1-1; D unclear. The CDR3 consists of 14 residues. Germline V gene sequence: CDR1 KGHDR, CDR2 SFDVKD. Deletions cut 6 bases from V and 4 bases from J, with 14 bases between. The CDR3 loop reads CATSLGWEGTEAFF. CDR3 in DNA: TGTGCCACCAGTTTGGGGTGGGAGGGCACTGAAGCTTTCTTT.

The chain uses TRBV11-1 and TRBJ2-2, with 7 bases aligning to TRBD1. This CDR3 has 17 residues. CDR1 SGHAT and CDR2 FQDESV come from the germline V gene (reference sequence). J was trimmed by 3 bases and V by 2 bases; bases with no gene match: 9. CDR3 DNA sequence: TGTGCCAGCAGCTTAAGTCTCGGACAGGAAGACACCGGGGAGCTGTTTTTT. Encoded protein: CASSLSLGQEDTGELFF. Together with reference TRBV11-1 and TRBJ2-2, the CDR3 gives the full variable domain: EAEVAQSPRYKITEKSQAVAFWCDPISGHATLYWYRQILGQGPELLVQFQDESVVDDSQLPKDRFSAERLKGVDSTLKIQPAELGDSAMYLCASSLSLGQEDTGELFFGEGSRLTVL.

This clonotype appeared a few times. The V call is TRBV10-3, the J call TRBJ2-7; a weak D match, TRBD1 (7 bases). The CDR3 totals 12 residues. Trimming pared 6 bases from V and 10 bases from J, leaving 16 bases between. The germline V gene encodes CDR1 ENHRY and CDR2 SYGVKD. The CDR3 loop reads CAISDRVEGQYF. The CDR3 coding sequence is TGTGCCATCAGCGACAGGGTGGAGGGACAGTACTTC.

This clonotype was detected ten times or more. The chain couples TRBV19 to TRBJ1-4; the D is unclear. Per the germline V gene, CDR1 is LNHDA and CDR2 is SQIVND (reference sequence). V lost 8 bases and J 4 bases, leaving 8 bases between the germline ends. The CDR3 sequence is 12 residues long. As DNA, the CDR3 is TGTGCCAGTTCCAGGAATAATGAAAAACTGTTTTTT. Protein: CASSRNNEKLFF.

V is TRBV15 and J is TRBJ2-5; 10 nucleotides match TRBD1. This CDR3 has 15 amino acids. The V gene's germline CDR1 is LNHNV and CDR2 YYDKDF (reference sequence). V shed 7 bases and J 3 bases; nucleotides not matched to a gene: 8. CDR3 bases: TGTGCCACCACCAAAACCGGGACAGGGGAAGAGACCCAGTACTTC. It encodes CATTKTGTGEETQYF.

This clonotype was seen once. J is TRBJ2-5 and V is TRBV2; possible D gene TRBD1, 5 bases. CDR1 SNHLY and CDR2 FYNNEI come from the germline V gene. The CDR3 totals 14 residues. Trimming took off 6 bases at V and 7 bases at J, with 18 bases between the two ends. CDR3 bases: TGTGCCAGCAGCTTGAGTGGGGCAACGGGGACCCAGTACTTC. It yields the protein CASSLSGATGTQYF.

The chain employs TRBV11-2 and TRBJ2-1, with 7 positions matching TRBD2. The germline V gene encodes CDR1 SGHAT and CDR2 FQNNGV. Losses at the gene ends were 5 bases for V and 2 bases for J; bases not matched to a gene: 12. The CDR3 covers 17 residues. DNA for the CDR3: TGTGCCAGCAGCGATATCACGTGGGGGGGAACCTACAATGAGCAGTTCTTC. It is translated as CASSDITWGGTYNEQFF.

V is TRBV25-1 and J is TRBJ2-7, with 7 bases aligning to TRBD1. Germline V gene sequence: CDR1 MGHDK, CDR2 SYGVNS. The CDR3 extends over 13 amino acids. J lost 1 base, V lost 8 bases, and 5 bases had no gene match. In DNA, the CDR3 is TGTGCCAGCGCTAGACAGGGATCCTACGAGCAGTACTTC. Translation: CASARQGSYEQYF.

The chain combines TRBV10-3 with TRBJ2-3; D perhaps matches TRBD2 (6 bases). The CDR3 sequence is 16 residues long. Trimming cost V 0 bases and J 0 bases, with 10 bases left between them. Germline values: CDR1 ENHRY, CDR2 SYGVKD. This CDR3 reads CAISESGRGSTDTQYF. In DNA form, the CDR3 reads TGTGCCATCAGTGAGTCGGGGCGGGGAAGCACAGATACGCAGTATTTT.

The chain joins TRBV10-3 to TRBJ2-5; 10 positions match TRBD2. Looked up from germline, CDR1 is ENHRY and CDR2 is SYGVKD. V was clipped by 3 bases and J by 4 bases; unmatched bases: 8. This CDR3 contains 16 residues. The CDR3 protein is CAISDPTSGAGETQYF. The CDR3 nucleotides are TGTGCCATCAGTGATCCTACTAGCGGGGCGGGAGAGACCCAGTACTTC.

Note on this clonotype: A junction boundary mismatches the germline segment, possibly from a read error. The chain recombines TRBV15 with TRBJ2-3; D is uncertain. Per germline, CDR1 LNHNV and CDR2 YYDKDF (reference sequence). CDR3 length equals 16 residues. CDR3 loop: CATSRGVGRSTDTRYF. The CDR3 DNA follows: TGTGCCACCAGCAGAGGGGTTGGTAGAAGCACAGATACGCGGTATTTT.

DNA of the CDR3: TGCAGTGCTAGAACTAGCGGGGGGCCCCATCTCTACAATGAGCAGTTCTTC. Translating it yields CSARTSGGPHLYNEQFF. The V call is TRBV20-1, the J call TRBJ2-1; TRBD2 agrees at 12 bases. CDR1 and CDR2 from the germline V gene are DFQATT and SNEGSKA (reference sequence). The CDR3 is made up of 17 amino acids. The V and J ends lost 2 bases and 3 bases, in that order; junction bases with no gene match: 8.

The chain combines TRBV20-1 with TRBJ1-1, with a possible D match to TRBD1 (5 bases). CDR1 is DFQATT and CDR2 is SNEGSKA in the germline V gene (reference sequence). This CDR3 has 11 residues. CDR3 sequence (DNA): TGCAGAGGACATACGAACACTGAAGCTTTCTTT. Encoded protein: CRGHTNTEAFF.

This clonotype was counted many times. The V gene is TRBV5-1, the J gene TRBJ1-1; D uncertain. V was pared by 4 bases and J by 1 base, with 8 bases between. Germline V gene sequence: CDR1 SGHRS, CDR2 YFSETQ. The CDR3 covers 13 residues. The CDR3 coding sequence is TGCGCCAGCAGCGCAAGCCAGAACACTGAAGCTTTCTTT. Translating it yields CASSASQNTEAFF.

The chain combines TRBV7-9 with TRBJ2-5; D gene uncertain. The CDR3 consists of 13 residues. Germline V lookup: CDR1 SEHNR, CDR2 FQNEAQ (reference sequence). Trimming shortened V by 6 bases and J by 2 bases, and 10 bases separated the two germline ends. DNA for the CDR3: TGTGCCAGCAGTGCAAGCAGTCAAGAGACCCAGTACTTC. Its protein is CASSASSQETQYF.